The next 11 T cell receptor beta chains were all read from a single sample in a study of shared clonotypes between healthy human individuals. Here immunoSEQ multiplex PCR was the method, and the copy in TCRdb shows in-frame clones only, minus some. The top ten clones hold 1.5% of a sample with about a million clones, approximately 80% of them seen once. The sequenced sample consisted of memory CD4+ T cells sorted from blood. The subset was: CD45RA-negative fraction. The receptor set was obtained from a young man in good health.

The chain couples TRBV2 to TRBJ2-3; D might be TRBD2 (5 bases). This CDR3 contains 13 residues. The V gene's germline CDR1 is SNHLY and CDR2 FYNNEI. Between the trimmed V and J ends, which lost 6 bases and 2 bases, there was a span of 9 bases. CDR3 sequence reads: CASSRTYTDTQYF. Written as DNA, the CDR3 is TGTGCCAGCAGCCGGACTTACACAGATACGCAGTATTTT. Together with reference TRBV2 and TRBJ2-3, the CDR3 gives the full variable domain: EPEVTQTPSHQVTQMGQEVILRCVPISNHLYFYWYRQILGQKVEFLVSFYNNEISEKSEIFDDQFSVERPDGSNFTLKIRSTKLEDSAMYFCASSRTYTDTQYFGPGTRLTVL.

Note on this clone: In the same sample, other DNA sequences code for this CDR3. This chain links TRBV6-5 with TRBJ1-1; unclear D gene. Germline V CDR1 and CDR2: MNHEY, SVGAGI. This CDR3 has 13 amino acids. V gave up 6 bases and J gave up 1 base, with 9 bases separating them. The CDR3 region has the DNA TGTGCCAGCAGGGTTCACAGGAACACTGAAGCTTTCTTT. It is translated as CASRVHRNTEAFF.

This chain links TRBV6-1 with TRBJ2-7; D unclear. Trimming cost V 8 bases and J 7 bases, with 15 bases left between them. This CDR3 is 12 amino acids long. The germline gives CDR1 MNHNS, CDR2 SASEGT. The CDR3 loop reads CASSGVTWEQYF. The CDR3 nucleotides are TGTGCCAGCTCGGGTGTCACCTGGGAGCAGTACTTC.

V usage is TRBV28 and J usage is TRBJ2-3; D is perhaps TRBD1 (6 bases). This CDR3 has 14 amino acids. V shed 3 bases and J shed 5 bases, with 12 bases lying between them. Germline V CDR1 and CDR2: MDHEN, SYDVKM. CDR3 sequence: CASSLMGAGDTQYF. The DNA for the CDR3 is TGTGCCAGCAGTTTGATGGGGGCCGGAGATACGCAGTATTTT.

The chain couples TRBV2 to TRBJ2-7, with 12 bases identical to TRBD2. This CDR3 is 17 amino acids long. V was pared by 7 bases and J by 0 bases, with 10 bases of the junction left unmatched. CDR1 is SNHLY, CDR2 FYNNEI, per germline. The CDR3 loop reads CASNPWELAGGSYEQYF. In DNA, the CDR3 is TGTGCCAGCAACCCCTGGGAACTAGCGGGAGGCTCCTACGAGCAGTACTTC.

CDR3 in DNA: TGTGCCAGCAGCAAAATGGATGGGGGGCGAAGTGGTAACTATGGCTACACCTTC. Translation: CASSKMDGGRSGNYGYTF. The rearrangement joins TRBV21-1 to TRBJ1-2. TRBV21-1 is described as a pseudogene. The CDR3 is 18 amino acids.

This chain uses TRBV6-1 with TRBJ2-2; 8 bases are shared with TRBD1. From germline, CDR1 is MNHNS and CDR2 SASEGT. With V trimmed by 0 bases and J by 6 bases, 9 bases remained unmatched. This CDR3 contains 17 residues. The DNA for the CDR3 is TGTGCCAGCAGTGAAGCGGGGATGACAGGGGTATCCGGGGAGCTGTTTTTT. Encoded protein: CASSEAGMTGVSGELFF.

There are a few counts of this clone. The DNA for the CDR3 is TGTGCCAGCTCACCACCGGGAACAGGGAAGGCTTTCTTT. Translation gives CASSPPGTGKAFF. The chain is built from TRBV18 and TRBJ1-1; the D gene is possibly TRBD1 (6 bases). V dropped 0 bases and J dropped 11 bases, with 13 bases sitting between them. This CDR3 comprises 13 residues. Germline V gene sequence: CDR1 KGHSH, CDR2 LQKENI.

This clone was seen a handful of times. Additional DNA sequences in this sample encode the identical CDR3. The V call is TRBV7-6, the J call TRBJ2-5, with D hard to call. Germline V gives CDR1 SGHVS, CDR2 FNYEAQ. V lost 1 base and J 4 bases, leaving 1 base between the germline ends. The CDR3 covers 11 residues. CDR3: CASSLVETQYF. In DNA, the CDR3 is TGTGCCAGCAGCTTAGTAGAGACCCAGTACTTC.

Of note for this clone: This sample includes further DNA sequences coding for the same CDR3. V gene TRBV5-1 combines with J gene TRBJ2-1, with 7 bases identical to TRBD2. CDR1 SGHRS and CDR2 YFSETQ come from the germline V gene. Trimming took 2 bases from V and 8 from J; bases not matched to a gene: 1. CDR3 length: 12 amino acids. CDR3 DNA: TGCGCCAGCAGCTTCCGGGGGGATGAGCAGTTCTTC. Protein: CASSFRGDEQFF.

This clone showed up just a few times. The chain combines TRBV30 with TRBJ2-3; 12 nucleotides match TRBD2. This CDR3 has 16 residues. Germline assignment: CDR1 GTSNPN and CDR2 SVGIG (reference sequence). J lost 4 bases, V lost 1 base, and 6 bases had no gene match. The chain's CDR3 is CAWSGTLAGGSDTQYF. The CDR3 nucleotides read TGTGCCTGGAGTGGGACACTAGCGGGGGGTTCAGATACGCAGTATTTT.